This entry lists 16 T cell receptor beta chains sequenced from one sample in a study of T cells in Graves' hyperthyroidism and ophthalmopathy (dated by TCRdb to between 2017 and 2020). Library preparation employed multiplex PCR. Instrument used: Illumina HiSeq 2000. TCR beta CDR3 regions were amplified from RNA transcripts. The first round of RT-PCR for the TCR CDR3 was performed with the HTBI primer set and the Qiagen OneStep RT-PCR kit. The raw public data were reprocessed by TCRdb itself: fastp quality trimming at Q25, MiXCR clonotype calling, in-frame beta chains only. Identical CDR3 proteins give one entry, which carries the most common genes and DNA. This sample lists about 480,000 distinct CDR3 sequences; approximately 22% were detected once. The top ten constitute about 49% of the sample. Sample: blood. These TCRs come from a woman in her 70s with Graves' ophthalmopathy.

This clonotype was picked up many times. The gene calls are TRBV28 and TRBJ2-7, with a tentative D call TRBD2 (5 bases). This CDR3 has 17 residues. The germline V gene has CDR1 MDHEN and CDR2 SYDVKM. V was pared by 3 bases and J by 3 bases, with 21 bases between. The CDR3 region has the DNA TGTGCCAGCAGTTTCCCGGCAAGGAGGACCGGTTACTACGAGCAGTACTTC. Protein sequence: CASSFPARRTGYYEQYF.

Note on this clonotype: This may stem from a read error, because a much larger clone lies one nucleotide away. The genes are TRBV5-5 and TRBJ1-5; D uncertain. Germline assignment: CDR1 SGHKS and CDR2 YYEKEE (reference sequence). CDR3 length equals 15 residues. With 0 bases removed from V and 9 bases from J, the gap between germline ends came to 16 bases. CDR3 bases: TGTGCCAGCAGCTTGGCCGGGGAGGTACATCGGCCCCAGCATTTT. Translating gives CASSLAGEVHRPQHF.

This clonotype was found a few times. J is TRBJ1-1 and V is TRBV30; possible D gene TRBD1, 5 bases. V lost 1 base to trimming and J lost 8 bases, with 8 bases between them. Per the germline V gene, CDR1 is GTSNPN and CDR2 is SVGIG (reference sequence). The CDR3 has 11 amino acids. The CDR3 nucleotides are TGTGCCTGGAGTGGGGGGGGGGAAGCTTTCTTT. As protein: CAWSGGGEAFF.

The chain links TRBV11-3 to TRBJ2-3; 7 bases align to TRBD1. The V segment lost 3 bases and the J segment 6 bases; nucleotides outside the gene matches: 9. This CDR3 region has 15 residues. The germline CDR1 and CDR2 sequences are SGHNT and YENEEA. CDR3 loop: CASSFGTARQDTQYF. CDR3 nucleotide sequence: TGTGCCAGCAGCTTTGGGACAGCCCGCCAGGATACGCAGTATTTT.

V and J are TRBV20-1 and TRBJ2-2; no definite D call. This CDR3 contains 16 residues. The V end lost 4 bases, the J end lost 1 base, and 16 bases lay between the germline ends. Germline CDR1 reads DFQATT; CDR2 reads SNEGSKA (reference sequence). The CDR3: CSAINLRRRNTGELFF. The CDR3 coding sequence is TGCAGTGCTATCAACCTGAGGCGGAGGAACACCGGGGAGCTGTTTTTT.

This clonotype was found a few times. The gene calls are TRBV30 and TRBJ2-7, with D uncertain. The germline CDR1 and CDR2 sequences are GTSNPN and SVGIG (reference sequence). This CDR3 region has 17 residues. The V end lost 0 bases, the J end lost 2 bases, and 20 bases lay between the germline ends. The CDR3 reads CAWSVSFLGGSPYEQYF. The CDR3 DNA reads as TGTGCCTGGAGTGTCTCTTTCTTGGGTGGCAGCCCCTACGAGCAGTACTTC.

This clonotype has a handful of counts. This chain joins TRBV30 and TRBJ1-2; D may be TRBD1 (5 bases). V was cut by 0 bases and J by 4 bases, with 18 bases left in between. CDR1 is GTSNPN and CDR2 is SVGIG in the germline V gene (reference sequence). The CDR3 length is 16 residues. The CDR3 DNA follows: TGTGCCTGGAGTGTAGGGGTTGTCAGTTCGGGCTATGGCTACACCTTC. It translates to CAWSVGVVSSGYGYTF.

Concerning this clonotype: The CDR3 does not end in the conserved phenylalanine or tryptophan, so this is likely a read error. The chain links TRBV28 to TRBJ1-1; D unclear. There are 14 residues in the CDR3. CDR1 and CDR2 (germline): MDHEN, SYDVKM. Trimming removed 3 bases from V and 0 bases from J, with 8 bases in between. The CDR3 here is CASSLAGMNTEAFS. In nucleotides, the CDR3 is TGTGCCAGCAGTTTGGCGGGGATGAACACTGAAGCTTTCTCT.

The V gene is TRBV27, the J gene TRBJ2-7; TRBD1 might be the D (6 bases). Germline loops: CDR1 MNHEY, CDR2 SMNVEV (reference sequence). The germline V and J ends were trimmed by 7 bases and 2 bases, with 12 bases remaining between them. This CDR3 has 13 amino acids. The CDR3 reads CASNPDSPYEQYF. Here the CDR3 DNA reads TGTGCCAGCAACCCGGACAGTCCCTACGAGCAGTACTTC.

The V call is TRBV19, the J call TRBJ2-5; TRBD2 is a possible D gene (5 bases). V shed 5 bases and J shed 4 bases, with 14 bases lying between them. CDR3 length equals 14 residues. CDR1 and CDR2 from the germline V gene are LNHDA and SQIVND (reference sequence). This CDR3 reads CASSPRVGGETQYF. In nucleotides, the CDR3 is TGTGCCAGTAGTCCCCGGGTCGGAGGAGAGACCCAGTACTTC.

This clonotype showed up just a few times. The chain links TRBV9 to TRBJ2-2; D may be TRBD2 (5 bases). The CDR3 is made up of 17 amino acids. Germline values: CDR1 SGDLS, CDR2 YYNGEE. V lost 3 bases to trimming and J lost 1 base, with 16 bases between them. The CDR3 sequence: CASSAPSGNLNTGELFF. CDR3 coding DNA: TGTGCCAGCAGCGCACCGTCCGGGAACTTGAACACCGGGGAGCTGTTTTTT. Supplemented by reference TRBV9 and TRBJ2-2, the full variable domain reads DSGVTQTPKHLITATGQRVTLRCSPRSGDLSVYWYQQSLDQGLQFLIQYYNGEERAKGNILERFSAQQFPDLHSELNLSSLELGDSALYFCASSAPSGNLNTGELFFGEGSRLTVL.

The table lists this clonotype with a few counts. This chain links TRBV18 with TRBJ2-1; D may be TRBD1 (6 bases). Germline CDR1 and CDR2: KGHSH and LQKENI. The CDR3 is made up of 13 amino acids. Trimming took 5 bases from V and 5 from J, leaving 10 bases between them. CDR3 in amino acids: CASSVNRDNEQFF. In DNA form, the CDR3 reads TGTGCCAGCTCAGTGAACAGGGACAATGAGCAGTTCTTC.

The rearrangement joins TRBV20-1 to TRBJ1-1; D call uncertain. CDR1 DFQATT and CDR2 SNEGSKA come from the germline V gene (reference sequence). The CDR3 spans 12 residues. This CDR3 is CSPSRGNTEAFF. The DNA for the CDR3 is TGCAGCCCTTCACGGGGGAACACTGAAGCTTTCTTT.

This clonotype was detected a few times. The V call is TRBV3-1, the J call TRBJ2-3; weak D call: TRBD2 (6 bases). The CDR3 covers 14 residues. Trimming took 1 base from V and 6 from J, leaving 11 bases between them. Germline values: CDR1 LGHDT, CDR2 YNNKEL (reference sequence). In DNA form, the CDR3 reads TGTGCCAGCAGCCAAGTTGTGACTAGTGATACGCAGTATTTT. As protein: CASSQVVTSDTQYF.

The genes are TRBV30 and TRBJ2-7, with 7 nucleotides matching TRBD1. The CDR3 runs 15 residues. Unmatched junction bases numbered 5, after V lost 0 bases and J lost 0 bases. Germline V CDR1 and CDR2: GTSNPN, SVGIG (reference sequence). The CDR3 sequence is CAWSVGGGSSYEQYF. DNA for the CDR3: TGTGCCTGGAGTGTAGGGGGCGGTAGCTCCTACGAGCAGTACTTC.

This chain links TRBV3-1 with TRBJ2-7; TRBD2 aligns across 7 bases. V lost 4 bases and J lost 6; bases outside the gene matches: 3. Germline CDR1 reads LGHDT; CDR2 reads YNNKEL (reference sequence). This CDR3 spans 12 amino acids. This CDR3 reads CASSLGEGEQYF. Written as DNA, the CDR3 is TGTGCCAGCAGCCTTGGGGAGGGCGAGCAGTACTTC.